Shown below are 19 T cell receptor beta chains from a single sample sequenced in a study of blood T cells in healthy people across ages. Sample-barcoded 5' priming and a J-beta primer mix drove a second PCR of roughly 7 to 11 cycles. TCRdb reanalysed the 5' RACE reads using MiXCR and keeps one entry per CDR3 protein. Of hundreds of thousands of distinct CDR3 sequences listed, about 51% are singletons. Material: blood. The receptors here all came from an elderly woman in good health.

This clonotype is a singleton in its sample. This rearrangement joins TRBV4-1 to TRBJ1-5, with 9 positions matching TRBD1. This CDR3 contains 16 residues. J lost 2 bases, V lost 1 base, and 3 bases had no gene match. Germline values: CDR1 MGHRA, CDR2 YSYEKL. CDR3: CASSQGDREGNQPQHF. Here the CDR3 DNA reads TGCGCCAGCAGCCAAGGGGACAGGGAGGGCAATCAGCCCCAGCATTTT.

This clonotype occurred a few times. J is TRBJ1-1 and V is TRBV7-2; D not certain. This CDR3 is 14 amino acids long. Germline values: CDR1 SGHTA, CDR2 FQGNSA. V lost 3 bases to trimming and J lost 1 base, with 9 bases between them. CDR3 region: CASSFRGKNTEAFF. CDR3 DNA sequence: TGTGCCAGCAGCTTCCGGGGAAAGAACACTGAAGCTTTCTTT.

CDR3 sequence reads: CASSQVPGTGNTEAFF. The CDR3 nucleotides read TGTGCCAGCAGCCAAGTCCCAGGGACCGGGAACACTGAAGCTTTCTTT. The V gene is TRBV3-1, the J gene TRBJ1-1, with TRBD1 as a possible D gene (5 bases). CDR3 length: 16 amino acids. V was shortened by 1 base and J by 1 base, with 13 bases between the two germline ends. Germline CDR1 reads LGHDT; CDR2 reads YNNKEL (reference sequence).

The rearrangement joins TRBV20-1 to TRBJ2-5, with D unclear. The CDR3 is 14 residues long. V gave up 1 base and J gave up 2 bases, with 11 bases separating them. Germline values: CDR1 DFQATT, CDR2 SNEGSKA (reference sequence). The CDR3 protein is CSARVTKWQETQYF. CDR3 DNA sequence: TGCAGTGCTAGAGTTACCAAATGGCAAGAGACCCAGTACTTC.

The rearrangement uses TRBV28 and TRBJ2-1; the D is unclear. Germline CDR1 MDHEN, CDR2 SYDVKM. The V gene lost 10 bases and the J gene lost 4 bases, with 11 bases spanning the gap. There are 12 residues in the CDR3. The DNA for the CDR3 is TGTGCCACTTGGACCCTTTACAATGAGCAGTTCTTC. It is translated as CATWTLYNEQFF.

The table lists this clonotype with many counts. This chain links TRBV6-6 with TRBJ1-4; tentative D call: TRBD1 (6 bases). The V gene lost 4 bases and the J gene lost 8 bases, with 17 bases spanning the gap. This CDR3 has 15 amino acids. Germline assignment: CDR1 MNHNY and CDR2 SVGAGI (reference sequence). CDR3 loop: CASSSWDNYREKLFF. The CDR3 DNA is TGTGCCAGCAGTTCCTGGGACAATTACCGGGAAAAACTGTTTTTT.

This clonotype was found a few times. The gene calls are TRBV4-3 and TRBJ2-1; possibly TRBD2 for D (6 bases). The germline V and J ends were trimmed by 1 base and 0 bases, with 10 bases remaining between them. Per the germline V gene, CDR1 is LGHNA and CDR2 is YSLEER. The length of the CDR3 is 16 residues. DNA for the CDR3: TGCGCCAGCAGCCAAGTTGGCGGGGACTCCTACAATGAGCAGTTCTTC. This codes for CASSQVGGDSYNEQFF.

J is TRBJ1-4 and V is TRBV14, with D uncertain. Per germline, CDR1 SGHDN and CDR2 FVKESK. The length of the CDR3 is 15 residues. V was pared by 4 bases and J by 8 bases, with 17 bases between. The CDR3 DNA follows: TGTGCCAGCAGCCTTCTTTTCGGGGTTCGGGAAAAACTGTTTTTT. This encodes CASSLLFGVREKLFF.

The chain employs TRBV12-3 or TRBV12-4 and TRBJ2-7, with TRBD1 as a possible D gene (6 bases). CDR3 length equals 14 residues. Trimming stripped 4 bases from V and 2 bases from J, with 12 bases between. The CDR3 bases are TGTGCCAGCAGTTCGCCCACAGGGCCCTACGAGCAGTACTTC. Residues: CASSSPTGPYEQYF.

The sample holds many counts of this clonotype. Written as DNA, the CDR3 is TGTGCCAGCAGCGCCGGGGGGGGCAGTCAGCCCCAGCATTTT. This gives the protein CASSAGGGSQPQHF. This chain uses TRBV9 with TRBJ1-5, with D perhaps matching TRBD1 (6 bases). Germline V gene sequence: CDR1 SGDLS, CDR2 YYNGEE. CDR3 length: 14 residues. Trimming shortened V by 3 bases and J by 6 bases, and 13 bases separated the two germline ends.

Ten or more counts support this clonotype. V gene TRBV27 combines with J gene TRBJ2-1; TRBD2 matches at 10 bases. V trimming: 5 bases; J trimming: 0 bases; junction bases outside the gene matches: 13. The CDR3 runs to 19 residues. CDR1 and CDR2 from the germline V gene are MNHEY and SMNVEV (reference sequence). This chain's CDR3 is CASSPRTSGLYSSYNEQFF. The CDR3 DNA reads TGTGCCAGCAGTCCAAGGACTAGCGGTTTGTACAGCTCCTACAATGAGCAGTTCTTC.

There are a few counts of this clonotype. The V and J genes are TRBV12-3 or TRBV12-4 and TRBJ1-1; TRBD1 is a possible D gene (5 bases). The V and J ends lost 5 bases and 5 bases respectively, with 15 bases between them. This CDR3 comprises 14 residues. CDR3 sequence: CASSPASGRTEAFF. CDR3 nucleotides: TGTGCCAGCAGTCCGGCCTCAGGGAGGACTGAAGCTTTCTTT.

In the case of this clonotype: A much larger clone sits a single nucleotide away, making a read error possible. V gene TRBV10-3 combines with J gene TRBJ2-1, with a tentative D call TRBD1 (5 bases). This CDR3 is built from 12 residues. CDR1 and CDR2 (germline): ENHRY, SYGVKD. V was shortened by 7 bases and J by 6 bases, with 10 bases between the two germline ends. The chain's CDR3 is CAIKDKGNEQFF. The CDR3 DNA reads TGTGCCATCAAGGACAAGGGCAATGAGCAGTTCTTC.

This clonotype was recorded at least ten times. The CDR3 sequence is CASSYSGGGGYGYTF. CDR3 DNA sequence: TGTGCCAGCAGTTACTCTGGGGGAGGGGGCTATGGCTACACCTTC. The chain has TRBV6-5 and TRBJ1-2; D possibly corresponds to TRBD1 (6 bases). Germline V gene data show CDR1 as MNHEY and CDR2 as SVGAGI. The CDR3 contains 15 residues. V was cut by 0 bases and J by 4 bases, with 12 bases left in between.

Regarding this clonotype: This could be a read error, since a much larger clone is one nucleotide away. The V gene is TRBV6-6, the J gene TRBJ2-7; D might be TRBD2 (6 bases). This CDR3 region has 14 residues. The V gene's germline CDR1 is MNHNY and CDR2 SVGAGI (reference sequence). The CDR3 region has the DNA TGTGCCAGCAGTGACTCTGGGACTTCCTACGAGCAGTACTTC. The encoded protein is CASSDSGTSYEQYF.

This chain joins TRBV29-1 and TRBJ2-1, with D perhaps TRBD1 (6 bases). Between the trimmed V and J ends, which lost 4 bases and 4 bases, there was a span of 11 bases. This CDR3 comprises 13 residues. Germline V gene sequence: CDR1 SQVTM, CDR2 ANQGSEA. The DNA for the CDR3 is TGCAGCGTTGGAAAGGGGGTTTACAATGAGCAGTTCTTC. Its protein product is CSVGKGVYNEQFF.

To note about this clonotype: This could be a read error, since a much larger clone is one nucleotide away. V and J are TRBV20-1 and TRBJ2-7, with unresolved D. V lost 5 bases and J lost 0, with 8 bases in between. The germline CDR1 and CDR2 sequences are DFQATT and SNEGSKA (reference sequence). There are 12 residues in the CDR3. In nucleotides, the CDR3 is TGCAGTGCTGATACCTACTCCTACGAGCAGTACTTC. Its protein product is CSADTYSYEQYF.

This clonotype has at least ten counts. This CDR3 is CASSLQSTDTQYF. CDR3 sequence (DNA): TGTGCCAGCAGCTTACAAAGCACAGATACGCAGTATTTT. The genes are TRBV7-3 and TRBJ2-3; no clear D. Germline V gene lookup returns CDR1 SGHTA and CDR2 FQGTGA. V was shortened by 2 bases and J by 0 bases, with 3 bases between the two germline ends. The length of the CDR3 is 13 residues.

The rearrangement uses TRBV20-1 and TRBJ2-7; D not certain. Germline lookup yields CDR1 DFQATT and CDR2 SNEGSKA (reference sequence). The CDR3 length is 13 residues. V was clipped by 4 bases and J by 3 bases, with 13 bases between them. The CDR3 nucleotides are TGCAGTGCTACCGGACGGTCTGGCTACGAGCAGTACTTC. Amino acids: CSATGRSGYEQYF.